This T cell receptor beta chain was observed in a study of shared clonotypes between healthy human individuals. Whole-study results and caveats: The naive CD4 repertoires of a handful of donors were compared, and 5% to 6.5% of clonotypes were shared.

Concerning this clone itself: The antigen is not known. In the same sample, other DNA sequences code for this CDR3.

Here immunoSEQ multiplex PCR was the method, and the copy in TCRdb shows in-frame clones only, minus some. The sample includes around 2.1 million clones, 90% to 95% of them seen just once. Cells designated naive CD8 were CD45RO-negative and were positively selected for CCR7, with terminally differentiated effector memory CD45RA+ cells excluded. The CDR3 runs 14 residues. V dropped 1 base and J dropped 3; count of bases not matched to a gene: 3. The V gene's germline CDR1 is SGHAT and CDR2 FQNNGV. The chain has TRBV11-2 and TRBJ2-7, with 7 positions matching TRBD1. Sequenced sample: naive CD8+ T cells from PBMCs. This sequence originates from a man younger than 30 in good health. Some clones in this sample may be carry-over from other donors' samples. This chain's CDR3 is CASSLVAGGYEQYF. Here the CDR3 DNA reads TGTGCCAGCAGCTTAGTCGCAGGGGGCTACGAGCAGTACTTC.